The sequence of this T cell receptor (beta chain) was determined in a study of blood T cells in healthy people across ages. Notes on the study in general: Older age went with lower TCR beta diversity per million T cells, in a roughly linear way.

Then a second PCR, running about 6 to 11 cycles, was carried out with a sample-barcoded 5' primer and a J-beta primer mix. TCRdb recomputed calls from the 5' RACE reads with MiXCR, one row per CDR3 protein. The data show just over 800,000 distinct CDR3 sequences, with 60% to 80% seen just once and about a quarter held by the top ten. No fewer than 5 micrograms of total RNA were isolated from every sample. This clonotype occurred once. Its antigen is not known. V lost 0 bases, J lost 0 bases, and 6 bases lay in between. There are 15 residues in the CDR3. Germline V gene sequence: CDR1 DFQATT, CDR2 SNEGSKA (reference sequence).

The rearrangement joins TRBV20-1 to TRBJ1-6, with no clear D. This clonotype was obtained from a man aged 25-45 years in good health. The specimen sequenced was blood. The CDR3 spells CSARDEGSYNSPLHF. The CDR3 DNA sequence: TGCAGTGCTAGAGATGAGGGCTCCTATAATTCACCCCTCCACTTT.